The following is a TCR beta chain sequence with its context. Its matching antigen is unknown. This CDR3 contains 16 residues. The V segment lost 7 bases and the J segment 1 base; nucleotides outside the gene matches: 13. Germline V CDR1 and CDR2: SGHRS, YFSETQ. The primer mix had 60 Vbeta and 13 Jbeta primers. The method was immunoSEQ multiplex PCR; TCRdb's version includes in-frame clones alone and lacks a portion of them. The sample has approximately 79,000 clones, roughly 80% seen once. The data are from a study of cytomegalovirus exposure and HLA in healthy donors. Study findings and constraints: A cluster of highly shared sequence variants was likely a sequencing artifact. In an earlier analysis, in under 700 donors, most V segments appeared productive either ~87% or ~30% of the time.

The receptor was derived from a woman between 40 and 50 years old in good health and CMV-seropositive. This chain uses TRBV5-1 with TRBJ2-5; the match to TRBD2 covers 7 bases. What was sequenced was PBMCs. CDR3 in amino acids: CASALGGSNSQETQYF. The DNA of the CDR3 is TGCGCCAGCGCCCTGGGAGGGTCTAACTCCCAAGAGACCCAGTACTTC. Complete variable domain (other parts from reference TRBV5-1 and TRBJ2-5): KAGVTQTPRYLIKTRGQQVTLSCSPISGHRSVSWYQQTPGQGLQFLFEYFSETQRNKGNFPGRFSGRQFSNSRSEMNVSTLELGDSALYLCASALGGSNSQETQYFGPGTRLLVL.